This entry lists 10 T cell receptor beta chains sequenced from one sample in a study of blood T cell repertoires in COVID-19. The table came from immunoSEQ multiplex PCR; TCRdb's copy has only in-frame clones and leaves some out. The data hold about 200,000 clones, with over 60% observed a single time. Material: peripheral blood. Source of these receptors: a woman in her 70s with acute or convalescent COVID-19.

CDR3 region: CASSFVAGSRPYEQYF. CDR3 DNA: TGTGCCAGCAGTTTCGTCGCGGGCTCAAGACCCTACGAGCAGTACTTC. V usage is TRBV27 and J usage is TRBJ2-7, with D perhaps TRBD2 (5 bases). The CDR3 loop spans 16 amino acids. With 3 bases removed from V and 2 bases from J, the gap between germline ends came to 17 bases. Germline CDR1 is MNHEY and CDR2 is SMNVEV (reference sequence).

The J gene is TRBJ1-5, the V gene TRBV7-2, with D possibly matching TRBD1 (6 bases). Trimming took 0 bases from V and 7 from J, leaving 7 bases between them. The CDR3 length is 13 residues. The germline V gene encodes CDR1 SGHTA and CDR2 FQGNSA. DNA of the CDR3: TGTGCCAGCAGCTTAGCAGGGGGACAGCCCCAGCATTTT. As protein: CASSLAGGQPQHF.

This clone has more than one count but fewer than ten. This rearrangement joins TRBV7-2 to TRBJ1-6; weak D call: TRBD1 (6 bases). Germline CDR1 and CDR2: SGHTA and FQGNSA. With 0 bases removed from V and 8 bases from J, the gap between germline ends came to 11 bases. The CDR3 has 15 amino acids. CDR3 coding DNA: TGTGCCAGCAGCTTAGCGGGGACACCTGATTCACCCCTCCACTTT. Residues: CASSLAGTPDSPLHF.

CDR3 DNA sequence: TGTGCCAGCAGTTACACTCAGGGAAGTCAGCCCCAGCATTTT. Translated, it gives CASSYTQGSQPQHF. The chain couples TRBV6-5 to TRBJ1-5; weak D call: TRBD1 (5 bases). The CDR3 is 14 amino acids. Germline loops: CDR1 MNHEY, CDR2 SVGAGI. The V end lost 2 bases, the J end lost 6 bases, and 11 bases lay between the germline ends.

This clone has only a few counts. The chain couples TRBV5-1 to TRBJ1-6; 9 nucleotides agree with TRBD1. CDR3 size: 16 residues. Trimming took 1 base from V and 11 from J; bases not matched to a gene: 10. Per the germline V gene, CDR1 is SGHRS and CDR2 is YFSETQ. CDR3 amino acids: CASSLTSQGALTPLHF. The CDR3 nucleotides read TGCGCCAGCAGCTTGACTTCACAGGGGGCGTTGACACCCCTCCACTTT.

In DNA form, the CDR3 reads TGCAGCGTACCTAGGGGCGGCTATGGCTACACCTTC. Translated: CSVPRGGYGYTF. The V gene is TRBV29-1, the J gene TRBJ1-2; TRBD1 might be the D (5 bases). Trimming shortened V by 6 bases and J by 4 bases, and 12 bases separated the two germline ends. The germline V gene encodes CDR1 SQVTM and CDR2 ANQGSEA. The CDR3 contains 12 residues.

The CDR3 sequence: CASSQGGQGFNQPQHF. Written as DNA, the CDR3 is TGTGCCAGCAGCCAGGGGGGACAGGGGTTCAATCAGCCCCAGCATTTT. The rearrangement joins TRBV11-2 to TRBJ1-5; 10 positions agree with TRBD1. Germline assignment: CDR1 SGHAT and CDR2 FQNNGV. Trimming at V came to 5 bases and at J to 3 bases, leaving 7 bases not matched to a gene. The length of the CDR3 is 16 residues.

With respect to this clone: A read error may produce the germline difference seen at one junction end. The genes are TRBV27 and TRBJ1-2, with 7 nucleotides matching TRBD1. The CDR3 totals 12 residues. CDR1 MNHEY and CDR2 SMNVEV come from the germline V gene (reference sequence). CDR3 sequence reads: CASRSYRGSTLF. The CDR3 bases are TGTGCCAGCAGGTCTTACAGGGGATCCACCCTTTTC.

V and J are TRBV27 and TRBJ1-2, with TRBD1 matching 7 bases. The CDR3 sequence is 14 residues long. Trimming took 5 bases from V and 6 from J; bases not matched to a gene: 9. Germline CDR1 is MNHEY and CDR2 is SMNVEV (reference sequence). CDR3 DNA: TGTGCCAGCAGTCCCACAGGGGCGTATGATGGCTACACCTTC. It is translated as CASSPTGAYDGYTF.

The CDR3 reads CASRPTGSNEKLFF. CDR3 coding DNA: TGTGCCAGTCGACCGACAGGGAGTAATGAAAAACTGTTTTTT. This rearrangement joins TRBV19 to TRBJ1-4; TRBD1 aligns across 7 bases. The CDR3 consists of 14 residues. V gave up 8 bases and J gave up 4 bases; unmatched junction bases: 7. The V gene's germline CDR1 is LNHDA and CDR2 SQIVND (reference sequence).